These T cell receptor beta chains were read from a single sample in a study of OX40 agonist ivuxolimab in advanced cancers. Using immunoSEQ multiplex PCR, the repertoire was profiled, and TCRdb retains in-frame clones only, with some absent. The table lists under 45,000 clones, around 85% of them singletons. The sequenced sample was CD4+ or CD8+ T cells sorted from blood, obtained in a trial of the OX40 agonist ivuxolimab. These receptors all come from an adult with an advanced solid tumor such as melanoma, head and neck, liver or kidney cancer. Both conserved end residues are part of each CDR3.

CDR3aa: CASSFPGTELYEQYF
j_gene: .
v_gene: TRBV7-9

CDR3aa: CASSLYSGSSYEQYF
j_gene: TRBJ2-7
v_gene: TRBV7-2

CDR3aa: CASSQQGDQPQHF
j_gene: TRBJ1-5
v_gene: TRBV6-6

CDR3aa: CASSAGGETQYF
j_gene: TRBJ2-5
v_gene: TRBV2

CDR3aa: CASSPRGQFSYEQYF
j_gene: .
v_gene: TRBV6-1

CDR3aa: CASGLRAGEQYF
j_gene: TRBJ2-7
v_gene: TRBV12-5

CDR3aa: CASSVPKAILAVNTGELFF
j_gene: TRBJ2-2
v_gene: TRBV9

CDR3aa: CSASFEKLFF
j_gene: TRBJ1-4
v_gene: TRBV20-1

CDR3aa: CASSFGGTPTDTQYF
j_gene: TRBJ2-3
v_gene: TRBV7-2

CDR3aa: CASSLSGVDTIYF
j_gene: TRBJ1-3
v_gene: TRBV5-6

CDR3aa: CASSLWAGGNGYTF
j_gene: TRBJ1-2
v_gene: TRBV7-2

CDR3aa: CASSFRAVPERDEQYF
j_gene: TRBJ2-7
v_gene: TRBV5-1

CDR3aa: CASSSGQGKTGANVLTF
j_gene: TRBJ2-6
v_gene: TRBV5-4

CDR3aa: CASSISRNTGELFF
j_gene: TRBJ2-2
v_gene: TRBV5-6

CDR3aa: CASSEWTGNVSPLHF
j_gene: TRBJ1-6
v_gene: TRBV6-4

CDR3aa: CAITQGGSDSPLHF
j_gene: TRBJ1-6
v_gene: TRBV10-3

CDR3aa: CASSSPANTIYF
j_gene: TRBJ1-3
v_gene: TRBV6-4

CDR3aa: CASSRVRAGELFF
j_gene: TRBJ2-2
v_gene: TRBV19

CDR3aa: CASSPDRVDGYTF
j_gene: TRBJ1-2
v_gene: TRBV7-9

CDR3aa: CASIGGPQETQYF
j_gene: TRBJ2-5
v_gene: TRBV27

CDR3aa: CASSRESSDGGSQYF
j_gene: TRBJ2-4
v_gene: TRBV19

CDR3aa: CASSMASGGSGTTDTQYF
j_gene: TRBJ2-3
v_gene: TRBV11-2

CDR3aa: CASSDRWESEQYF
j_gene: TRBJ2-7
v_gene: TRBV2

CDR3aa: CASSLEYRVEAFF
j_gene: TRBJ1-1
v_gene: TRBV19

CDR3aa: CASSVESSGRERGEQFF
j_gene: TRBJ2-1
v_gene: TRBV9

CDR3aa: CASSSGTGGYQETQYF
j_gene: TRBJ2-5
v_gene: TRBV5-1

CDR3aa: CASSEGGTVAGNTIYF
j_gene: TRBJ1-3
v_gene: TRBV2

CDR3aa: CASSLDGTAQHGYTF
j_gene: TRBJ1-2
v_gene: TRBV7-2

CDR3aa: CASSPLREMDEQYF
j_gene: TRBJ2-7
v_gene: TRBV4-1

CDR3aa: CSVGDKEYF
j_gene: TRBJ2-3
v_gene: TRBV29-1

CDR3aa: CASSLLGNGYTF
j_gene: TRBJ1-2
v_gene: TRBV28

CDR3aa: CASSLEAGGAREQYF
j_gene: TRBJ2-7
v_gene: TRBV5-1

CDR3aa: CASSLQTGDTIYF
j_gene: TRBJ1-3
v_gene: TRBV7-3

CDR3aa: CASRAGNRRQPQHF
j_gene: TRBJ1-5
v_gene: TRBV19

CDR3aa: CASSPRLAGGPGEETQYF
j_gene: TRBJ2-5
v_gene: TRBV7-3

CDR3aa: CASGLVQRGKAEAFF
j_gene: TRBJ1-1
v_gene: TRBV12-5

CDR3aa: CASSEGSRHSNQPQHF
j_gene: TRBJ1-5
v_gene: TRBV2